This T cell receptor (beta chain) was recorded in a study of blood T cell repertoires in COVID-19. Study background: Samples representing acute and convalescent COVID-19 were sourced from the United States, Italy and Spain.

The repertoire was sequenced with immunoSEQ multiplex PCR; TCRdb's copy has only in-frame clones and lacks some. The sample holds about 270,000 clones, 80% to 90% seen once. Recruitment covered some 25 US areas and drew participants whose ages spanned about 18 to 90 years. Assignments of participants to cohorts depended upon their own reported clinical history. Either two negative PCRs, clearance, or symptom resolution qualified Cohort 3 donors as recovered. Germline-derived CDR1 and CDR2 are SEHNR and FQNEAQ (reference sequence). Losses at the gene ends were 4 bases for V and 4 bases for J; bases not matched to a gene: 1. The CDR3 is made up of 14 amino acids.

The TCR sequence derives from a woman under 30 who had recovered from COVID-19. The chain carries TRBV7-9 and TRBJ2-3; 11 bases fit TRBD1. The specimen sequenced was PBMCs or T cells enriched from blood (not recorded which). Here the CDR3 reads CASSSGQGADTQYF. The CDR3 DNA is TGTGCCAGCAGCTCGGGACAGGGGGCAGATACGCAGTATTTT.